The 11 T cell receptor beta chains in this list originate from one sample, sequenced in a study of T cells expressing NK-cell markers. TCRdb re-called the 5' RACE reads and gives one entry per CDR3 protein, without DNA. The listing records roughly 350,000 distinct CDR3 sequences. Source material: blood T cells: a sorted CD56 or NKG2C T cell subset, CD4+ or CD8+ T cells, or bulk PBMC T cells (not recorded which). The origin of the receptors is a man aged 18 to 69 in good health.

The V and J genes are TRBV5-1 and TRBJ2-7. CDR3 length: 14 residues. CDR1 SGHRS and CDR2 YFSETQ come from the germline V gene. The CDR3 reads CASSLVGPLREQYF.

The CDR3 is CASRRDRVVTGELFF. This chain joins TRBV6-1 and TRBJ2-2; TCRdb outputs TRBD1, but without DNA this stays unchecked. The germline CDR1 and CDR2 sequences are MNHNS and SASEGT. CDR3 size: 15 residues.

The rearrangement uses TRBV6-5 and TRBJ2-3; the D gene TCRdb calls, TRBD2, cannot be checked with no DNA. The CDR3 loop spans 14 amino acids. CDR1 is MNHEY, CDR2 SVGAGI, per germline. The CDR3: CASRPSGGGDTQYF.

The V and J genes are TRBV5-1 and TRBJ1-1; TCRdb selects TRBD1, and the lack of DNA leaves this call unchecked. Germline lookup yields CDR1 SGHRS and CDR2 YFSETQ. There are 15 residues in the CDR3. CDR3 amino acids: CASSVTQGISSEAFF.

The chain carries TRBV6-1 and TRBJ1-1. The V gene's germline CDR1 is MNHNS and CDR2 SASEGT. The CDR3 extends over 15 amino acids. CDR3 sequence reads: CASSEAVVRDTEAFF.

The chain employs TRBV14 and TRBJ2-5; TCRdb gives TRBD2 as the D gene, but with no DNA this cannot be confirmed. This CDR3 contains 17 residues. CDR1 and CDR2 (germline): SGHDN, FVKESK. The CDR3 loop reads CASSQEISGGFQETQYF.

The chain uses TRBV6-5 and TRBJ1-4. From germline, CDR1 is MNHEY and CDR2 SVGAGI. This CDR3 has 16 residues. CDR3 sequence: CASSYGRGLANEKLFF.

The chain is built from TRBV20-1 and TRBJ1-6; the TCRdb call, TRBD1, lacks DNA for checking. The CDR3 is 15 residues long. CDR1 DFQATT and CDR2 SNEGSKA come from the germline V gene (reference sequence). The CDR3 spells CSASLGTGNFSPLHF.

The chain joins TRBV12-3 or TRBV12-4 to TRBJ2-5; TCRdb's D call of TRBD1 is untestable without DNA. This CDR3 has 16 amino acids. CDR3 in amino acids: CASSLGSGGLWETQYF.

The chain is built from TRBV7-9 and TRBJ1-1; absent DNA, TCRdb's TRBD1 call cannot be checked. The germline V gene encodes CDR1 SEHNR and CDR2 FQNEAQ (reference sequence). This CDR3 has 14 residues. The CDR3 region is CATREGGRNTEAFF. Full variable domain (outside the CDR3, taken from reference TRBV7-9 and TRBJ1-1): DTGVSQNPRHKITKRGQNVTFRCDPISEHNRLYWYRQTLGQGPEFLTYFQNEAQLEKSRLLSDRFSAERPKGSFSTLEIQRTEQGDSAMYLCATREGGRNTEAFFGQGTRLTVV.

This chain joins TRBV6-1 and TRBJ1-4; TCRdb's assignment of TRBD1 cannot be checked, as there is no DNA. The CDR3 covers 14 residues. Germline CDR1 reads MNHNS; CDR2 reads SASEGT. CDR3 residues: CASSRVDRDEKLFF.